The 15 T cell receptor beta chains reported below all come from one sample, sequenced in a study of CD8+CD57+ T cells in acquired aplastic anemia. CDR3 and TCR beta VDJ profiling relied on a genomic DNA template. TCRdb itself ran the reads through MiXCR, one entry per CDR3 protein. The profile shows approximately 200,000 distinct CDR3 sequences, 64% of them singletons. The sample comprised sorted CD4+, CD8+, or CD8+CD57+ T cells (not recorded which) from PBMCs. The receptors derive from a human donor with severe aplastic anemia or a healthy control (not recorded which).

This clonotype was found once. V usage is TRBV6-5 and J usage is TRBJ1-6; D is perhaps TRBD1 (5 bases). This CDR3 region has 13 residues. V dropped 2 bases and J dropped 9 bases, with 8 bases sitting between them. Per germline, CDR1 MNHEY and CDR2 SVGAGI. DNA for the CDR3: TGTGCCAGCAGTTACGCCCAGGGTTCACCCCTCCACTTT. Its protein product is CASSYAQGSPLHF.

The chain links TRBV2 to TRBJ1-4; TRBD1 matches at 9 bases. This CDR3 contains 15 residues. The germline CDR1 and CDR2 sequences are SNHLY and FYNNEI. V dropped 3 bases and J dropped 8; count of bases not matched to a gene: 7. The CDR3, as DNA: TGTGCCAGCAGTGATTTGGGACAGGGTAAAGAAAAACTGTTTTTT. Translating gives CASSDLGQGKEKLFF.

The chain combines TRBV20-1 with TRBJ1-1; TRBD1 is a possible D gene (5 bases). Germline V lookup: CDR1 DFQATT, CDR2 SNEGSKA (reference sequence). With 3 bases removed from V and 6 bases from J, the gap between germline ends came to 20 bases. The CDR3 has 15 residues. The chain's CDR3 is CSARPGQWDVSEAFF. In DNA form, the CDR3 reads TGCAGTGCTAGGCCGGGGCAGTGGGACGTTTCTGAAGCTTTCTTT.

J is TRBJ1-2 and V is TRBV20-1; D gene ambiguous. V was trimmed by 6 bases and J by 1 base, leaving 12 bases between them. Germline V gene sequence: CDR1 DFQATT, CDR2 SNEGSKA (reference sequence). The CDR3 sequence is 13 residues long. Here the CDR3 reads CSASGRLNYGYTF. DNA of the CDR3: TGCAGTGCCAGCGGACGGCTTAACTATGGCTACACCTTC.

This chain connects TRBV10-3 to TRBJ2-2, with D unresolved. CDR3 size: 13 residues. With 4 bases removed from V and 3 bases from J, the gap between germline ends came to 6 bases. Germline assignment: CDR1 ENHRY and CDR2 SYGVKD. CDR3 nucleotides: TGTGCCATCAGTGGAACATACACCGGGGAGCTGTTTTTT. Translated: CAISGTYTGELFF.

This clonotype was detected only a few times. This chain connects TRBV12-3 or TRBV12-4 to TRBJ1-3; 9 positions agree with TRBD1. The V segment lost 7 bases and the J segment 1 base; nucleotides outside the gene matches: 11. This CDR3 contains 17 residues. CDR3: CASKGTGIPRSGNTIYF. The CDR3, as DNA: TGTGCCAGCAAAGGGACAGGGATACCTCGATCTGGAAACACCATATATTTT.

This chain joins TRBV24-1 and TRBJ2-5; D is unresolved. The length of the CDR3 is 13 residues. Trimming cost V 6 bases and J 4 bases, with 11 bases left between them. Germline assignment: CDR1 KGHDR and CDR2 SFDVKD. The CDR3 nucleotides read TGTGCCACCAGTCGAAGGGTAGGAGAGACCCAGTACTTC. Residues: CATSRRVGETQYF.

This chain connects TRBV4-1 to TRBJ1-2; no reliable D call. CDR1 is MGHRA and CDR2 is YSYEKL in the germline V gene. The CDR3 totals 17 residues. With 1 base removed from V and 0 bases from J, the gap between germline ends came to 15 bases. The CDR3 DNA follows: TGCGCCAGCAGCCAAGGGGTACAGCCAAACCCTAACTATGGCTACACCTTC. Translating gives CASSQGVQPNPNYGYTF.

This clonotype came up many times. The rearrangement joins TRBV5-6 to TRBJ2-5, with 9 positions matching TRBD1. The germline CDR1 and CDR2 sequences are SGHDT and YYEEEE. This CDR3 region has 13 residues. V shed 3 bases and J 5 bases; nucleotides not matched to a gene: 2. The CDR3 loop reads CASSYRGPETQYF. In DNA, the CDR3 is TGTGCCAGCAGCTACAGGGGGCCGGAGACCCAGTACTTC.

The chain carries TRBV7-9 and TRBJ2-7; D call uncertain. The CDR3 length is 13 residues. V was clipped by 5 bases and J by 3 bases, with 11 bases between them. Per germline, CDR1 SEHNR and CDR2 FQNEAQ (reference sequence). CDR3 coding DNA: TGTGCCAGCAGCCCCGGTTATCTCTACGAGCAGTACTTC. The encoded protein is CASSPGYLYEQYF.

The chain links TRBV19 to TRBJ2-5; D call uncertain. The CDR3 runs 11 residues. Deletions cut 3 bases from V and 5 bases from J, with 4 bases between. Germline assignment: CDR1 LNHDA and CDR2 SQIVND (reference sequence). The CDR3 DNA follows: TGTGCCAGTAGTATCCACGAGACCCAGTACTTC. Protein sequence: CASSIHETQYF.

This clonotype is a singleton in its sample. The chain carries TRBV19 and TRBJ2-7; 7 bases map to TRBD2. CDR3 size: 14 residues. Trimming took 4 bases from V and 4 from J; bases not matched to a gene: 7. CDR1 and CDR2 from the germline V gene are LNHDA and SQIVND (reference sequence). The CDR3: CASSSERGDYEQYF. In DNA, the CDR3 is TGTGCCAGTAGTAGTGAGCGGGGCGATTACGAGCAGTACTTC. Filled out from reference TRBV19 and TRBJ2-7, the complete variable domain reads DGGITQSPKYLFRKEGQNVTLSCEQNLNHDAMYWYRQDPGQGLRLIYYSQIVNDFQKGDIAEGYSVSREKKESFPLTVTSAQKNPTAFYLCASSSERGDYEQYFGPGTRLTVT.

V usage is TRBV10-3 and J usage is TRBJ2-7; no reliable D call. Germline assignment: CDR1 ENHRY and CDR2 SYGVKD. Deletions cut 2 bases from V and 1 base from J, with 12 bases between. The CDR3 is made up of 15 amino acids. In DNA, the CDR3 is TGTGCCATCAGTGAGCCCTCGGAAGGGTCCTACGAGCAGTACTTC. Protein: CAISEPSEGSYEQYF.

The rearrangement uses TRBV2 and TRBJ2-5, with 9 bases aligning to TRBD2. The CDR3 contains 13 residues. Germline assignment: CDR1 SNHLY and CDR2 FYNNEI. V lost 6 bases, J lost 5 bases, and 4 bases stayed unmatched. This CDR3 is CASRGGGGETQYF. The DNA for the CDR3 is TGTGCCAGCAGAGGCGGGGGGGGGGAGACCCAGTACTTC.

The chain combines TRBV2 with TRBJ2-7; TRBD2 agrees at 10 bases. Germline values: CDR1 SNHLY, CDR2 FYNNEI. The V segment lost 6 bases and the J segment 3 bases; nucleotides outside the gene matches: 5. CDR3 size: 14 residues. The CDR3 DNA reads as TGTGCCAGCAGCGAGCGGGAGGGCCACTACGAGCAGTACTTC. This gives the protein CASSEREGHYEQYF. Full variable domain (rest looked up from reference TRBV2 and TRBJ2-7): EPEVTQTPSHQVTQMGQEVILRCVPISNHLYFYWYRQILGQKVEFLVSFYNNEISEKSEIFDDQFSVERPDGSNFTLKIRSTKLEDSAMYFCASSEREGHYEQYFGPGTRLTVT.